A selection of T cell receptor beta chains follows, all from one sample in a study of cytotoxic CD8 clonotypes in ibrutinib-treated CLL. Data came from immunoSEQ multiplex PCR; TCRdb stores just in-frame clones and leaves some out. The data contain around 310,000 clones, around four fifths of them singletons. The material was PBMCs, obtained before ibrutinib treatment. The source is a human donor with chronic lymphocytic leukemia. The CDR3 runs from the conserved cysteine through the conserved F or W. The D gene is left open where the match is weak. Rows give clone size only sometimes, using once, few, many, or a class for an expanded clone.

d_gene	v_gene	j_gene	abundance	CDR3aa	CDR3nt
TRBD1	TRBV9	TRBJ1-2	.	CASSVDGTGIGYTF	TGTGCCAGCAGCGTAGATGGGACAGGGATTGGCTACACCTTC
.	TRBV10-3	TRBJ2-7	.	CAIRLTGSSYEQYF	TGTGCCATCAGACTGACGGGAAGCTCCTACGAGCAGTACTTC
TRBD2	TRBV6-5	TRBJ2-5	.	CASRSSGEETQYF	TGTGCCAGCAGATCTAGCGGGGAAGAGACCCAGTACTTC
.	TRBV2	TRBJ2-2	.	CASMGVDTGELFF	TGTGCCAGCATGGGGGTGGACACCGGGGAGCTGTTTTTT
.	TRBV10-1	TRBJ2-7	.	CASSDSRRILTYEQYF	TGCGCCAGCAGTGACTCCAGACGGATTTTAACCTACGAGCAGTACTTC
TRBD2	TRBV7-6	TRBJ2-5	few	CASSLDVPSGREETQYF	TGTGCCAGCAGCTTAGACGTCCCTAGCGGGAGAGAAGAGACCCAGTACTTC
TRBD1	TRBV2	TRBJ1-2	.	CASRLTGRPGYTF	TGTGCCAGCAGACTGACAGGGCGACCTGGCTACACCTTC
.	TRBV27	TRBJ2-7	.	CASIGPANEQYF	TGTGCCAGCATCGGACCGGCGAACGAGCAGTACTTC
TRBD1	TRBV2	TRBJ1-4	.	CASSEWDSGDEKLFF	TGTGCCAGCAGTGAATGGGACAGCGGAGATGAAAAACTGTTTTTT
.	TRBV27	TRBJ2-7	.	CASSLSNRAGSEQYF	TGTGCCAGCAGTTTATCGAACAGGGCGGGTAGCGAGCAGTACTTC
TRBD1	TRBV12-5	TRBJ1-1	few	CASGLGPGQGTTEAFF	TGTGCTAGTGGTTTGGGCCCGGGACAGGGGACCACTGAAGCTTTCTTT
.	TRBV5-1	TRBJ1-1	.	CASSLVEGTVAEAFF	TGCGCCAGCAGCTTGGTTGAGGGGACGGTCGCTGAAGCTTTCTTT
TRBD1	TRBV6-6	TRBJ2-5	.	CASTDRGRGETQYF	TGTGCCAGCACAGACAGGGGGCGCGGGGAGACCCAGTACTTC
TRBD2	TRBV9	TRBJ2-5	.	CASSRGGETQYF	TGTGCCAGCAGCCGGGGGGGTGAGACCCAGTACTTC
TRBD2	TRBV27	TRBJ2-7	.	CASRRTSGSYEQYF	TGTGCCAGCAGAAGGACTAGCGGGTCCTACGAGCAGTACTTC
.	TRBV4-3	TRBJ1-2	.	CASSQRMSYGYTF	TGCGCCAGCAGCCAGCGGATGAGCTATGGCTACACCTTC
TRBD2	TRBV5-1	TRBJ2-5	once	CASSLAPAGALQETQYF	TGCGCCAGCAGCTTGGCCCCAGCGGGAGCCCTACAAGAGACCCAGTACTTC
TRBD1	TRBV4-2	TRBJ2-4	.	CASSSRRQGVGLLAKNIQYF	TGTGCCAGCAGCTCTAGGCGACAGGGTGTAGGATTACTAGCCAAAAACATTCAGTACTTC
.	TRBV5-1	TRBJ2-1	.	CASSLAVVRTYNEQFF	TGCGCCAGCAGCTTGGCGGTAGTCAGAACCTACAATGAGCAGTTCTTC
.	TRBV7-7	TRBJ2-2	.	CASSLAGSGELFF	TGTGCCAGCAGCTTAGCCGGGTCCGGGGAGCTGTTTTTT
.	TRBV4-3	TRBJ2-7	.	CASSQVISEGYEQYF	TGCGCCAGCAGCCAAGTCATATCGGAAGGATACGAGCAGTACTTC
TRBD1	TRBV7-9	TRBJ2-5	.	CASSDFDRVQVTQYF	TGTGCCAGCAGCGACTTCGACAGGGTACAAGTGACCCAGTACTTC
TRBD2	TRBV4-3	TRBJ2-1	.	CASSQEVSGMFGSFF	TGCGCCAGCAGCCAAGAGGTTAGCGGGATGTTTGGTTCGTTCTTC
TRBD1	TRBV7-9	TRBJ2-1	.	CASSFAPRPGQTTGEQFF	TGTGCCAGCAGCTTCGCACCCCGCCCGGGACAGACCACGGGTGAGCAGTTCTTC
TRBD2	TRBV5-1	TRBJ2-7	.	CASSLKQTSGASAEQYF	TGCGCCAGCAGTTTGAAACAAACTAGCGGGGCTAGTGCCGAGCAGTACTTC
.	TRBV29-1	TRBJ2-7	.	CSVDLGARYEQYF	TGCAGCGTTGATCTGGGGGCGCGGTACGAGCAGTACTTC
.	TRBV4-2	TRBJ2-3	.	CASSQEYSPNFPSTDTQYF	TGTGCCAGCAGCCAAGAGTACTCCCCCAACTTCCCTAGCACAGATACGCAGTATTTT
TRBD1	TRBV2	TRBJ2-7	.	CASSRQGSYEQYF	TGTGCCAGCAGTCGACAGGGTTCCTACGAGCAGTACTTC
.	TRBV5-4	TRBJ1-2	.	CASSPAGANYGYTF	TGTGCCAGCAGCCCCGCTGGGGCTAACTATGGCTACACCTTC
.	TRBV5-1	TRBJ1-1	.	CASSLGSIRNTEAFF	TGCGCCAGCAGCTTGGGGTCCATTCGGAACACTGAAGCTTTCTTT
.	TRBV6-5	TRBJ2-7	.	CASNRNEDEQYF	TGTGCCAGCAACAGGAATGAGGACGAGCAGTACTTC
.	TRBV5-1	TRBJ2-3	.	CASSLTGAREDTQYF	TGCGCCAGCAGCTTAACAGGTGCCCGGGAGGATACGCAGTATTTT
TRBD1	TRBV5-6	TRBJ2-7	.	CASSEDRGPEQYF	TGTGCCAGCAGCGAGGACAGGGGCCCCGAGCAGTACTTC
.	TRBV28	TRBJ2-1	.	CASSLTGHNEQFF	TGTGCCAGCAGTTTAACGGGCCACAATGAGCAGTTCTTC
.	TRBV6-6	TRBJ2-5	.	CASRDDRDSQTQYF	TGTGCCAGCAGAGACGACAGGGACTCCCAGACCCAGTACTTC
.	TRBV7-2	TRBJ2-7	.	CASSLGRNYEQYF	TGTGCCAGCAGCTTAGGTCGAAACTACGAGCAGTACTTC
TRBD1	TRBV9	TRBJ2-1	.	CASSVAGGGEQFF	TGTGCCAGCAGCGTAGCAGGGGGCGGAGAGCAGTTCTTC
TRBD2	TRBV5-1	TRBJ2-1	few	CASSLERGLAGAYEQFF	TGCGCCAGCAGCTTGGAAAGGGGACTAGCGGGAGCCTATGAGCAGTTCTTC
.	TRBV14	TRBJ2-7	.	CASSQEIQGPGEQYF	TGTGCCAGCAGCCAAGAAATCCAGGGTCCGGGCGAGCAGTACTTC
TRBD1	TRBV28	TRBJ2-2	.	CAISLGQGGTGELFF	TGTGCCATCTCCCTGGGACAGGGTGGCACCGGGGAGCTGTTTTTT
.	TRBV5-6	TRBJ2-2	.	CASSNILDRNGELFF	TGTGCCAGCAGCAATATACTGGACAGAAACGGGGAGCTGTTTTTT